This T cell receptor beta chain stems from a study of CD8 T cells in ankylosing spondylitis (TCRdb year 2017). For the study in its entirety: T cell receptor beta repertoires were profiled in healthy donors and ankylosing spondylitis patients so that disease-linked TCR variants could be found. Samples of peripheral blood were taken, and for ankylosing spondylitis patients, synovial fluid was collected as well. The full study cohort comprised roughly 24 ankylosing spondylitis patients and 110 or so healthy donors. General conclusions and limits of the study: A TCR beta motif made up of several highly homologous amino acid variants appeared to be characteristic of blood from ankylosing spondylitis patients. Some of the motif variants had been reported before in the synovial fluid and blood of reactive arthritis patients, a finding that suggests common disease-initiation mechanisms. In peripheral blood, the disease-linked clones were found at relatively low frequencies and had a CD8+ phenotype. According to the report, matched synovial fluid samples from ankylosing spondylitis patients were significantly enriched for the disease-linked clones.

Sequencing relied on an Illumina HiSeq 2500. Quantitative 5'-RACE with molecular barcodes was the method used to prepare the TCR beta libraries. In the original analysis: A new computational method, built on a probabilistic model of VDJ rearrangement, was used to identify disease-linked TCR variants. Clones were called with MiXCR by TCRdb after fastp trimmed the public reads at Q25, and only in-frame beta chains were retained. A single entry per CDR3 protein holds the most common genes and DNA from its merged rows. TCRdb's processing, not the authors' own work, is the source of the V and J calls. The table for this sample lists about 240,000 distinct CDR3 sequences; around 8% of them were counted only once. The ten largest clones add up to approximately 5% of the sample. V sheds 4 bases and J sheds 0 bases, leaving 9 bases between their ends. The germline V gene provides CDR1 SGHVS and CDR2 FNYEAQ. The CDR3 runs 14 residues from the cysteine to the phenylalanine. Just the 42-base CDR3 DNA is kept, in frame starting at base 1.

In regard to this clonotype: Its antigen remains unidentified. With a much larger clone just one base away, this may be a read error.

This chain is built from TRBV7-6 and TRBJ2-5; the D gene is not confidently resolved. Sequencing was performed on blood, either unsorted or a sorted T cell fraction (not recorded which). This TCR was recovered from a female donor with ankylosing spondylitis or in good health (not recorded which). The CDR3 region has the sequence CASSYNRDQETQYF. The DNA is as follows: TGTGCCAGCAGCTACAACCGGGACCAAGAGACCCAGTACTTC.